A single sample is the source of the 10 T cell receptor beta chains below, sequenced in a study of beta chain features in type 1 diabetes. No antigen has been identified for these receptors. cDNA synthesis used the whole RNA isolate, giving expressed TCRB sequences. Libraries were prepared by immunoSEQ multiplex PCR; TCRdb keeps only in-frame clonotypes and omits some of them. The table includes about 700,000 clones, around an eighth detected once. Whole-study findings and limits: TCRB CDR3s from Type 1 diabetes patients were moderately but significantly shorter in all four CD4+ subsets.

The sequencing sample was made of naive CD4+ T cells from blood. All receptors come from a man aged 18 to 30 with type 1 diabetes.

The rearrangement uses TRBV7-2 and TRBJ1-2; a possible D gene is TRBD1 (5 bases). CDR1 is SGHTA, CDR2 FQGNSA, per germline. This CDR3 has 16 residues. V lost 0 bases and J lost 5, with 16 bases in between. CDR3 residues: CASSLAGQGVVYGYTF. DNA of the CDR3: TGTGCCAGCAGCTTAGCGGGGCAGGGAGTAGTATATGGCTACACCTTC.

J is TRBJ1-1 and V is TRBV6-5, with TRBD1 identical over 7 bases. In germline, CDR1 is MNHEY, CDR2 SVGAGI. CDR3 length: 14 residues. The trim removed 7 bases at V and 4 bases at J, leaving 9 bases unmatched. CDR3 bases: TGTGCCAGCACCAGACAGGGTAGGGGCACTGAAGCTTTCTTT. This codes for CASTRQGRGTEAFF.

This clone was counted only a few times. This rearrangement joins TRBV28 to TRBJ1-2, with a possible D match to TRBD1 (5 bases). This CDR3 contains 13 residues. Germline V lookup: CDR1 MDHEN, CDR2 SYDVKM. V dropped 3 bases and J dropped 4 bases, with 9 bases sitting between them. The CDR3 reads CASSFSGTYGYTF. The CDR3 DNA reads as TGTGCCAGCAGTTTCTCAGGGACCTATGGCTACACCTTC.

This clone occurred a few times. This chain joins TRBV7-9 and TRBJ2-5; D is possibly TRBD1 (6 bases). Trimming left V 4 bases short and J 4 bases short, with 13 bases between. The CDR3 consists of 14 residues. Looked up from germline, CDR1 is SEHNR and CDR2 is FQNEAQ (reference sequence). The CDR3 reads CASSSPTGSETQYF. The CDR3 region has the DNA TGTGCCAGCAGCTCCCCGACAGGTTCAGAGACCCAGTACTTC.

This clone was seen a single time. One end of the junction varies from germline; a read error may be responsible. The genes are TRBV11-3 and TRBJ1-1; D not resolved. Germline CDR1 and CDR2: SGHNT and YENEEA. The CDR3 contains 13 residues. The CDR3 region is CAGSLELNTEAFF. The CDR3 DNA reads as TGTGCCGGCAGCTTAGAACTGAACACTGAAGCTTTCTTT.

This clone was detected a few times. J is TRBJ2-6 and V is TRBV7-2, with D tentatively TRBD1 (6 bases). Germline CDR1 SGHTA, CDR2 FQGNSA. The CDR3 runs 21 residues. The V end lost 0 bases, the J end lost 0 bases, and 21 bases lay between the germline ends. The CDR3 nucleotides read TGTGCCAGCAGCTTAGCGGCAGGGAGACAGGCCCGATTCTCTGGGGCCAACGTCCTGACTTTC. Translation gives CASSLAAGRQARFSGANVLTF.

Remarks on this clone: A junction boundary mismatches the germline segment, possibly from a read error. The V call is TRBV25-1, the J call TRBJ1-1; D might be TRBD1 (5 bases). The CDR3 totals 14 residues. The germline V gene encodes CDR1 MGHDK and CDR2 SYGVNS. The CDR3 DNA follows: TGTGCCAGCAGTAGACGGGGGGGAGGCACTGAAGCCTTCTTT. This codes for CASSRRGGGTEAFF.

This clone has more than one count but fewer than ten. This chain joins TRBV5-6 and TRBJ2-1; 9 nucleotides match TRBD1. Trimming removed 5 bases from V and 6 bases from J; junction bases left unmatched: 9. There are 15 residues in the CDR3. The germline V gene has CDR1 SGHDT and CDR2 YYEEEE. The CDR3 DNA sequence: TGTGCCAGCAGTCCCGGGACAGGGAATCGCAATGAGCAGTTCTTC. Translated: CASSPGTGNRNEQFF.

This rearrangement joins TRBV7-9 to TRBJ2-1; D is unresolved. Trimming cost V 1 base and J 8 bases, with 9 bases left between them. The CDR3 consists of 13 residues. Germline assignment: CDR1 SEHNR and CDR2 FQNEAQ (reference sequence). CDR3: CASSLDPLDEQFF. CDR3 DNA: TGTGCCAGCAGCTTAGACCCTCTCGATGAGCAGTTCTTC. The whole variable domain, remainder taken from reference TRBV7-9 and TRBJ2-1, is DTGVSQNPRHKITKRGQNVTFRCDPISEHNRLYWYRQTLGQGPEFLTYFQNEAQLEKSRLLSDRFSAERPKGSFSTLEIQRTEQGDSAMYLCASSLDPLDEQFFGPGTRLTVL.

The V gene is TRBV11-2, the J gene TRBJ1-1, with a possible D match to TRBD1 (5 bases). V lost 3 bases to trimming and J lost 3 bases, with 14 bases between them. CDR3 length: 15 residues. The germline gives CDR1 SGHAT, CDR2 FQNNGV. The CDR3 sequence: CASSFSGARDTEAFF. As DNA, the CDR3 is TGTGCCAGCAGCTTTTCCGGGGCGCGGGACACTGAAGCTTTCTTT.